The 3 T cell receptor beta chains given below trace back to one sample, sequenced in a study of CD8 T cells in Susac syndrome. With random hexamers, reverse transcription was performed on about 0.5 to 1 ug of RNA. TCRdb re-called the immunoSEQ multiplex PCR reads through MiXCR, storing one row per CDR3 protein. The repertoire consists of fewer than 350,000 distinct CDR3 sequences, with approximately 85% occurring once and the leading ten covering approximately 0.2%. The sequenced material came from CD8+ T cells from PBMCs. All receptors come from a human donor with multiple sclerosis.

The chain carries TRBV5-1 and TRBJ2-1; possible D gene TRBD2, 6 bases. The CDR3 has 13 residues. Germline V gene lookup returns CDR1 SGHRS and CDR2 YFSETQ. Trimming removed 4 bases from V and 8 bases from J, with 13 bases in between. The CDR3 DNA follows: TGCGCCAGCAGCATGGGACTCTTTGATGAGCAGTTCTTC. Residues: CASSMGLFDEQFF.

V gene TRBV27 combines with J gene TRBJ1-1, with D perhaps TRBD1 (6 bases). Trimming removed 0 bases from V and 5 bases from J, with 13 bases in between. The germline gives CDR1 MNHEY, CDR2 SMNVEV (reference sequence). The CDR3 has 15 residues. CDR3 in amino acids: CASSLSPGRGTEAFF. As DNA, the CDR3 is TGTGCCAGCAGTTTATCCCCCGGAAGGGGGACTGAAGCTTTCTTT.

The V call is TRBV30, the J call TRBJ1-1, with D uncertain. Germline V lookup: CDR1 GTSNPN, CDR2 SVGIG (reference sequence). CDR3 length equals 11 residues. The V end was cut by 0 bases, the J end by 5 bases, with 4 bases between. CDR3 coding DNA: TGTGCCTGGAGTGTTACGACTGAAGCTTTCTTT. Protein: CAWSVTTEAFF.